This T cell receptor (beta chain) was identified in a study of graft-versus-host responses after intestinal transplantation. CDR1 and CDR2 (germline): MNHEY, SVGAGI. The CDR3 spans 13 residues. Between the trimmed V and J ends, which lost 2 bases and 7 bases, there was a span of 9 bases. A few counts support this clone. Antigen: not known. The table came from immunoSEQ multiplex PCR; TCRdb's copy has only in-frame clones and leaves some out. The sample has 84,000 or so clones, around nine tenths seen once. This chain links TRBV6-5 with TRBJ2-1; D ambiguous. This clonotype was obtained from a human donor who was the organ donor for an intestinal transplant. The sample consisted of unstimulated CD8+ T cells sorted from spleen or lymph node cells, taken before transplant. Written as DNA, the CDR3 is TGTGCCAGCAGTTACGCCAACCAGAATGAGCAGTTCTTC. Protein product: CASSYANQNEQFF.